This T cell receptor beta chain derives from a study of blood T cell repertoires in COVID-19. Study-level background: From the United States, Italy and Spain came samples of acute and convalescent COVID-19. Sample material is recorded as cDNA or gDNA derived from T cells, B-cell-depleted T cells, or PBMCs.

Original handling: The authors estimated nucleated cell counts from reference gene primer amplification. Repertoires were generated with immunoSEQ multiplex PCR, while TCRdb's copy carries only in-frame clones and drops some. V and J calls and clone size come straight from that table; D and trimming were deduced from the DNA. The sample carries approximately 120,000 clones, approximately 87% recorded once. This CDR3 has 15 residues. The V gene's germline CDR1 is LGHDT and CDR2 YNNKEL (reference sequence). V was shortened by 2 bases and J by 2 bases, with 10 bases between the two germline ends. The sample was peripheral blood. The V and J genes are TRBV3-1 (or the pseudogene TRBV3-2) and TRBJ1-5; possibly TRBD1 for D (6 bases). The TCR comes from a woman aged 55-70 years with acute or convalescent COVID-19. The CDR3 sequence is CASSQSGVGNQPQHF. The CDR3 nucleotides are TGTGCCAGCAGCCAATCAGGGGTTGGCAATCAGCCCCAGCATTTT.